This TCR beta chain was identified in a study of T cell responses to AZD1222 COVID-19 vaccine. Produced via immunoSEQ multiplex PCR; TCRdb's table is partial and in-frame only. The sample includes 150,000 to 200,000 clones, under 95% of them seen just once. Sample: peripheral blood, taken 28 days after the second AZD1222 dose. This clonotype was obtained from an adult who received the AZD1222 COVID-19 vaccine.

CDR3 residues: CATSRERPEETQYF. In nucleotides, the CDR3 is TGTGCCACCAGCAGAGAAAGGCCCGAGGAGACCCAGTACTTC. The rearrangement links TRBV15 to TRBJ2-5; D ambiguous. The CDR3 contains 14 residues. Germline V gene data show CDR1 as LNHNV and CDR2 as YYDKDF (reference sequence). V lost 0 bases and J 5 bases, leaving 10 bases between the germline ends.